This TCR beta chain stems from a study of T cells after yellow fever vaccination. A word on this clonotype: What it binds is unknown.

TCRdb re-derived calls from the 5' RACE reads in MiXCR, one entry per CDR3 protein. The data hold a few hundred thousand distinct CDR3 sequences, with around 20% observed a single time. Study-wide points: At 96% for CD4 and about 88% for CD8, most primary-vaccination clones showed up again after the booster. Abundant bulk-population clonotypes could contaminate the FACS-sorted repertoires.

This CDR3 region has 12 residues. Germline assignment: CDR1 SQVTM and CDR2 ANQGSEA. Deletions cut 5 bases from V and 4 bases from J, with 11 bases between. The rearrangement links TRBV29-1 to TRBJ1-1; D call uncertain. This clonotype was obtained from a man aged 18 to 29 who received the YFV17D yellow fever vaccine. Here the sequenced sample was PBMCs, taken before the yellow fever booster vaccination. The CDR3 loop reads CSVRVIGTEAFF. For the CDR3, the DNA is TGCAGCGTTAGGGTGATCGGCACTGAAGCTTTCTTT.